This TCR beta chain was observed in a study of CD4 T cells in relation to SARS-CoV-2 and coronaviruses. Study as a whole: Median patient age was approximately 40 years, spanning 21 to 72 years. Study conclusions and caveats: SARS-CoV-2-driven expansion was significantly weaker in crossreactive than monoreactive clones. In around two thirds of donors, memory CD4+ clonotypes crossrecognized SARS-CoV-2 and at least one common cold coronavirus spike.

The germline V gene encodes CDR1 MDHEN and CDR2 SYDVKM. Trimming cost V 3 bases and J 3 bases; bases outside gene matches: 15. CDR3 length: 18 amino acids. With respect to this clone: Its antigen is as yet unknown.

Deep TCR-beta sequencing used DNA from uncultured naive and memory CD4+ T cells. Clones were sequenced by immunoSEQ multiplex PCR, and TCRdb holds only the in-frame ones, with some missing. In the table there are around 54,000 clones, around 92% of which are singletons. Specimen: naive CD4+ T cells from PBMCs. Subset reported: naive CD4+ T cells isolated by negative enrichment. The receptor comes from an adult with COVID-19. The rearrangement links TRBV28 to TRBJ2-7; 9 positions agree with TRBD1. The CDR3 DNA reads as TGTGCCAGCAGTTTCCCCGTTAGGCCGGGACAGGGTTTCTACGAGCAGTACTTC. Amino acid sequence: CASSFPVRPGQGFYEQYF.